A single T cell receptor (beta chain) is shown here with its context. This clone's antigen is unknown. One base away there is no much larger clone; base qualities are not given. In total, 630 or so healthy bone marrow donors made up the cohort. At the time of sampling, all cohort members were nominally healthy, though unrecorded immune exposures were likely present. The donor tested CMV seronegative and was one of the 352 seronegative cohort members. Every donor gave a peripheral blood sample, and the peripheral blood mononuclear cells from that sample were used for TCR beta sequencing. Genomic DNA was extracted from the blood cell samples with the Qiagen DNeasy Blood Extraction Kit. Library creation used the immunoSEQ multiplex PCR assay. A mixture of 60 forward primers for TCR Vbeta segments and 13 reverse primers for TCR Jbeta segments was used in the multiplex PCR. A multiplex PCR assay on genomic DNA amplified the CDR3 region of rearranged TCR beta genes. The amplified TCR beta libraries were sequenced on the Illumina HiSeq System as 87-base-pair reads. Regarding the original processing steps: A later analysis tallied roughly 80 million unique TCR beta chains across the 700 or so repertoires, and approximately 9.9 million of those chains were shared by two or more donors. A nearest-neighbor algorithm error-corrected the raw reads and collapsed the reads into unique sequences, merging closely related sequences to remove PCR and sequencing errors. V, D and J gene segments were assigned by aligning CDR3 sequences to IMGT reference sequences. For a sequence to be retained, a match of at least six nucleotides to both a V gene segment and a J gene segment was required. A rearrangement was called productive if the CDR3 had no stop codons and remained in frame with V and J, and every other rearrangement was called non-productive. Following IMGT convention, CDR3 was defined as the stretch from the second conserved V-encoded cysteine to the conserved J-encoded phenylalanine. Sequences without an unambiguous match to a single V gene segment were excluded from the earlier analysis of about 600 of the donors. An earlier analysis of 450 to 650 of the donors called V segments functional above 56.7% productive rearrangements and segregating when the between-donor standard deviation exceeded 5%. A statistical classification framework was built for diagnosing cytomegalovirus status from the catalog of TCR beta chain sequences. A later analysis assigned V and J genes by comparing TCR nucleotide sequences with IMGT/GENE-DB human TR gene sequences. A later analysis assigned CDR3 sequences and most-parsimonious VDJ recombination scenarios with the TCRdist pipeline. A later analysis defined each TCR beta chain by its CDR3 amino acid sequence plus V-gene family, and excluded reads lacking a unique V-gene family. As a way to deal with suspected cross-contamination and a sequencing artifact, a later analysis dropped 592 nucleotide sequences that were highly shared and had low generation probability. For each public chain, a later analysis derived a clonal expansion index from normalized ranks of inferred template counts within each repertoire. A later analysis computed generation probabilities with a VDJ recombination model fitted to out-of-frame rearrangements, and checked the results against IGoR. Hypergeometric tests were used in a later analysis to score TCR-TCR, TCR-HLA and TCR-CMV co-occurrence, with a repertoire-size bias correction applied to the TCR pairs. In a later analysis, false discovery rates were estimated by permuting HLA or CMV assignments 20 times. In a later analysis, co-occurring TCRs were grouped using DBSCAN, with TCRdist sequence similarity added in when clustering inside HLA-allele-positive subsets. For co-occurrence clustering, repertoires with fewer than 30,000 or more than 120,000 public chains were excluded, along with five repertoires with anomalous nucleotide sharing. TCRdb mirrors the immuneACCESS table, restricted to in-frame sequences. Some clones are absent from its copies; in checked studies, under half trace to an unresolved V gene, and the reason for the others is unknown. That table supplies the V and J calls and clone size; D and trimming were determined from the DNA. This sample has 230,000 or so clones in its table, and about nine tenths of those were observed once. The leading ten clones occupy about 1.7% of the sample.

The CDR3 runs 13 amino acids, cysteine and phenylalanine included. The entry retains the CDR3 DNA only, 39 bases that are in frame from base 1. V is shortened by 0 bases, J by 8 bases, and the region joining them spans 13 bases. The germline V gene encodes CDR1 SQVTM and CDR2 ANQGSEA. The entry originates in a study of cytomegalovirus exposure and HLA in healthy donors (dated by TCRdb to the late 2010s). Regarding the research as a whole: According to an earlier analysis of 587 of the donors, 150 million to 200 million T cells yielded 120 million or so unique TCR beta sequences and approximately 280 Gb of sequence data. Approximately 310 gigabases of sequencing data and 78 million or so unique TCR sequences were included in an early release covering over 600 HLA-typed donors. The genetic ancestry cluster associated with self-reported Caucasian donors included 81% of the roughly 400 genotyped donors. The aim of the study was to test whether cataloging public T cell receptors could identify signatures of past pathogen exposure. The study profiled the T cell repertoires of hundreds of subjects by immunosequencing and related them to cytomegalovirus serostatus. In addition to the first cohort of 666 subjects, a separate validation cohort of around 110 different subjects was used. To predict cytomegalovirus infection status, the study brought together high-throughput TCR immunosequencing, statistical association of individual TCRs with disease status, and machine learning. A later analysis re-analyzed previously published TCR beta repertoires from 666 donors and added high-resolution HLA genotyping to study TCR occurrence patterns. Rather than using new phenotypic data, the later analysis identified candidate immune exposures from TCR beta sequences and from how often those sequences occurred across donors. In an earlier analysis of 500 to 650 of the donors, high-throughput TCR beta sequencing was used to judge whether each TCR beta V gene segment behaved as functional or pseudogenic. Donor age, sex, ethnicity and CMV serostatus were compiled together with the repertoire data. In a later genetic analysis, genome-wide SNP genotypes for about 55% of the roughly 700 donors were used, and that subset was treated as a discovery cohort. All discovery cohort repertoires had been generated using a single sequencing platform. HLA typing covered class I and class II loci at four-digit resolution. The number of donors typed differed by locus, with 629-630 for A, B, C, DRB1 and DQB1, roughly 520 for DQA1, 600 to 610 for DPA1, and around 430 for DPB1. Four to six DR-DQ haplotypes were handled as single units for association and clustering, since linkage in the cohort was strong. Among some 410 genotyped donors of the cohort, an average of around 240,000 unique TCR beta nucleotide sequences were sequenced per donor, roughly a sixth of them non-productive.

Paper-wide results and their limitations: The classifier was reported to diagnose cytomegalovirus status with high specificity and sensitivity in both the original and validation cohorts. The only immune exposure information available for the cohort was CMV serostatus. In a later analysis, TCR association rates were found to vary across HLA loci, with the most associated TCRs seen for DRB1 alleles and the fewest for HLA-C alleles. The earlier analysis of some 560 of the donors excluded roughly 17 rarely observed V segments, including chromosome 9 orphons, because counts were too low. Linkage disequilibrium might explain the correlated functional status among segregating V segments, but an unknown experimental factor could not be excluded. Across donors, most TCR sequences were observed very rarely, whereas some public TCRs were present in many individuals. A total of fewer than 200 TCR beta chains were listed by the study as associated with cytomegalovirus. A group of highly shared sequence variants was considered likely to be a technical artifact of the sequencing pipeline. In a later analysis, most CMV-associated TCR beta chains were found to appear HLA-restricted, with HLA associations seemingly driven largely by CMV exposure. Because HLA typing was unavailable for some donors at each locus, only the typed subset was used in association tests. According to a later analysis, parvovirus B19, influenza, CMV and Epstein-Barr virus appeared linked to several top co-occurrence clusters. A further reported finding was that TCR beta sequences accurately predicted the HLA-A and HLA-B alleles for most subjects in the first cohort. V-gene and J-gene trimming of TCR beta chains was associated with a missense DCLRE1C variant in a later genetic analysis, and the association was replicated in an independent cohort. The 87-base-pair reads could not distinguish some IMGT-functional V segments, including TRBV6-2 and TRBV6-3, so those segments were excluded. Compared with equally common non-associated chains, HLA-associated TCR beta chains in a later analysis were more clonally expanded and had lower generation probabilities. A later genetic analysis reported fewer N-insertions in productive TCRs among donors in an Asian-associated ancestry cluster than the approximately 700-donor mean. The authors suggested that the approach could potentially be generalized to other disease states and immunological phenotypes. In vitro tests confirmed that a few of the cytomegalovirus-associated TCR beta chains recognize cytomegalovirus antigens. This cohort had only TCR beta chains sequenced, and the lack of alpha or paired-chain data limited which features could be detected. Broadly in line with IMGT annotations, most TCR beta V segments showed up in productive rearrangements about 90% or about 30% of the time in an earlier analysis of about 500 of the donors. Presence/absence analyses assumed roughly uniform sequencing depth across donors, an assumption that may not hold. Specific HLA alleles were associated with 15,000 to 20,000 TCR beta sequences at a false discovery rate of 0.05 in a later analysis. Strong co-occurrence of HLA alleles, especially DR and DQ, made assigning TCR associations to individual alleles difficult.

The sequence was obtained from a girl aged 2 to 10 in good health and CMV-seronegative. The chain employs TRBV29-1 and TRBJ1-2; possibly the D gene is TRBD1, per 6 matching bases. The sample consisted of PBMCs. The nucleotide sequence reads TGCAGCGTTGAAGATCCGGGGGGGCGGGGCTACACCTTC. This encodes CSVEDPGGRGYTF.